This TCR beta chain comes out of a study of blood T cells in healthy people across ages. About the research overall: Per every two T cells, about one barcoded beta molecule was captured by template switching.

At least 6.5 million PBMCs were isolated per sample. The extraction recovered at least 5.5 micrograms of total RNA per sample. A second 7 to 11 cycle PCR used barcoded and J-beta primers. TCRdb fed the 5' RACE reads into MiXCR, producing one record per CDR3 protein. The data contain roughly 1.4 million distinct CDR3 sequences, roughly 64% of them seen just once; the ten biggest clones take up about 6.3%. Trimming cost V 3 bases and J 4 bases, with 10 bases left between them. This CDR3 contains 13 residues. CDR1 SGHRS and CDR2 YFSETQ come from the germline V gene. The TCR comes from a man younger than 35 in good health. The gene calls are TRBV5-1 and TRBJ1-1; D might be TRBD1 (5 bases). Sequencing was done on a sample of blood. The CDR3 is CASSSDSITEAFF. For the CDR3, the DNA is TGCGCCAGCAGCTCCGACAGCATCACTGAAGCTTTCTTT.